This entry features one T cell receptor beta chain sequence. This receptor's antigen is unknown. Within one base of it there is no much larger clone, and no base qualities were kept. The method was 5' RACE. This sample was sequenced with a NextSeq 500. The TCR library protocol attached unique molecular identifiers to individual cDNA molecules to correct for sequencing error and PCR bias. Sequencing covered both TCR alpha and beta chains, and within each sample the abundances of alpha and beta sequences were tightly co-correlated. Concerning the study's data processing: V gene, J gene and CDR3 annotation of TCR sequences was performed with Decombinator V4. TCRs were defined as expanded if a significant change between any two time points was detected under a Poisson model with p below 0.0001. Abundances of TCRs were expressed as counts per million after normalisation to the total number of TCRs sequenced in each sample. VDJdb, accessed on 1 November 2021, was searched for TCRs annotated for CMV, EBV and SARS-CoV-2, and TCRs annotated for more than one antigen were excluded. The public reads were run again by TCRdb, first through fastp at Q25 and then through MiXCR, and only productive beta chains were kept. A single entry per CDR3 protein holds the most common genes and DNA from its merged rows. TCRdb's processing, not the authors', yielded these V and J calls. Present in this sample are 75,000 to 80,000 distinct CDR3 sequences, roughly a sixth of which were seen just once. The ten largest make up 9% to 15% of the sample.

Set within a cohort of healthcare workers in London, UK, this nested case-control study involved weekly PCR testing of nasopharyngeal swabs along with blood sampling. Healthcare workers were recruited during the week of the UK lockdown, between 23 and 31 March 2020, and followed weekly for up to about 15 weeks. This sample is part of a study of early T cells in non-severe SARS-CoV-2 infection (dated by TCRdb to the early 2020s). About the study as a whole: TCR sequencing used bulk RNA from unsorted whole blood, so alpha and beta chains could not be paired. Broad study findings and their caveats: VDJdb matching was skewed toward anti-spike CD8 responses, so virus-specific expansions were likely underestimated and private and CD4 specificities were missed.

The clonotype originates from an adult who was a healthcare worker with PCR-confirmed SARS-CoV-2 infection or an uninfected control (not recorded which). Sample: whole blood.

The DNA sequence reads TGTGCCAGTAGACGAGTTGGGCAGGAGACCCAGTACTTC. Its translation reads: CASRRVGQETQYF. In this chain, TRBV19 is recombined with TRBJ2-5; no confident D gene assignment can be made. From the cysteine through the phenylalanine, the CDR3 covers 13 amino acids. Only the CDR3 portion is preserved as DNA: 39 bases, with reading frame beginning at the first base. The V end loses 6 bases and the J end loses 5 bases, and a stretch of 13 bases separates them. The germline V gene encodes CDR1 LNHDA and CDR2 SQIVND (reference sequence).